The entry below describes one TCR beta chain. The ends lost 4 bases at V and 7 bases at J; junction bases unmatched: 11. Germline V gene lookup returns CDR1 MGHRA and CDR2 YSYEKL. The CDR3 sequence is 17 residues long. This sample stems from a study of blood T cell repertoires in COVID-19. At the level of the study: Collection of acute and convalescent COVID-19 samples took place in the United States, Italy and Spain. T cells, B-cell-depleted T cells, or PBMCs supplied cDNA or gDNA.

In the authors' methods: Nucleated cell number was recorded as an estimate derived from reference gene primer amplification. The protocol was immunoSEQ multiplex PCR, while the TCRdb copy is restricted to in-frame clones and leaves out a portion. Clonal size and the V and J genes are those of that table, whereas D and trimming came from the DNA. The sample has 60,000 to 80,000 clones, around 88% seen once. Sequenced material: peripheral blood. The TCR sequence derives from an older woman with acute or convalescent COVID-19. V gene TRBV4-1 combines with J gene TRBJ2-1; the match to TRBD2 covers 12 bases. CDR3 DNA sequence: TGCGCCAGCAGCCTTCCCCCCCTAGCGGGAGGGCAAAATGAGCAGTTCTTC. This translates into CASSLPPLAGGQNEQFF.